Listed here are 9 T cell receptor beta chains from one sample, sequenced in a study of T cells after yellow fever vaccination. Each CDR3 protein is one row after TCRdb ran MiXCR on the 5' RACE reads. The sample records roughly 330,000 distinct CDR3 sequences, 6.5% to 8.5% being singletons. This specimen consisted of PBMCs, obtained about 49 days after the first yellow fever vaccination. The source is a young man who received the YFV17D yellow fever vaccine.

The chain combines TRBV29-1 with TRBJ1-2, with a tentative D call TRBD1 (6 bases). V lost 4 bases and J 4 bases, leaving 16 bases between the germline ends. The CDR3 is 14 amino acids. CDR1 and CDR2 from the germline V gene are SQVTM and ANQGSEA. CDR3 nucleotides: TGCAGCGTTGGACGGCGGGACACTGGCTATGGCTACACCTTC. Translating it yields CSVGRRDTGYGYTF.

The chain links TRBV7-6 to TRBJ2-7, with 7 bases fitting TRBD2. Germline assignment: CDR1 SGHVS and CDR2 FNYEAQ. J lost 3 bases, V lost 1 base, and 6 bases had no gene match. This CDR3 region has 15 residues. CDR3 region: CASSLEASGYYEQYV. Written as DNA, the CDR3 is TGTGCCAGCAGCTTAGAGGCTAGCGGTTACTACGAGCAGTACGTC.

This clonotype was seen a few times. The V gene is TRBV5-1, the J gene TRBJ2-1; 8 nucleotides match TRBD2. Trimming removed 5 bases from V and 2 bases from J; junction bases left unmatched: 3. The CDR3 contains 14 residues. Germline lookup yields CDR1 SGHRS and CDR2 YFSETQ. The CDR3 loop reads CASRSGGPYNEQFF. In DNA form, the CDR3 reads TGCGCCAGCAGAAGCGGGGGCCCCTACAATGAGCAGTTCTTC.

This chain links TRBV6-5 with TRBJ1-5, with 8 bases lining up with TRBD1. Germline V gene data show CDR1 as MNHEY and CDR2 as SVGAGI. There are 16 residues in the CDR3. V dropped 0 bases and J dropped 2; count of bases not matched to a gene: 3. CDR3 residues: CASSYSMDRGNQPQHF. In DNA, the CDR3 is TGTGCCAGCAGTTACTCGATGGACAGGGGCAATCAGCCCCAGCATTTT.

This chain uses TRBV7-9 with TRBJ2-1; 9 bases align to TRBD1. The CDR3 covers 16 residues. The J segment lost 4 bases and the V segment lost 5 bases, leaving 9 bases of the junction unmatched. CDR1 and CDR2 (germline): SEHNR, FQNEAQ (reference sequence). CDR3 bases: TGTGCCAGCAGCCCCCCGGACAGGGGACTGTACAATGAGCAGTTCTTC. Residues: CASSPPDRGLYNEQFF.

This clonotype appeared a few times. The rearrangement uses TRBV7-3 and TRBJ2-1, with 9 bases identical to TRBD2. The CDR3 covers 16 residues. CDR1 and CDR2 (germline): SGHTA, FQGTGA. The ends lost 2 bases at V and 1 base at J; junction bases unmatched: 3. The CDR3 protein is CASSLSSGESYNEQFF. The CDR3 DNA is TGTGCCAGCAGCTTATCTAGCGGGGAGTCCTACAATGAGCAGTTCTTC.

For this clonotype: Germline and junction disagree at one end, which may indicate a read error. V usage is TRBV20-1 and J usage is TRBJ1-1; D gene unclear. Germline lookup yields CDR1 DFQATT and CDR2 SNEGSKA (reference sequence). CDR3 length: 14 amino acids. CDR3 sequence reads: CSARPKQRNTEASF. The CDR3 region has the DNA TGCAGTGCTAGACCAAAACAAAGAAACACTGAAGCTTCCTTT.

In this sample, this clonotype turned up many times. The gene calls are TRBV10-3 and TRBJ2-1, with 7 bases that match TRBD2. The germline gives CDR1 ENHRY, CDR2 SYGVKD. This CDR3 comprises 14 residues. J was trimmed by 1 base and V by 11 bases; bases with no gene match: 8. Here the CDR3 DNA reads TGTGCCGCGGGGGTGGCAGAGTCCTACAATGAGCAGTTCTTC. Translation: CAAGVAESYNEQFF.

This clonotype was observed a few times. V and J are TRBV18 and TRBJ2-7, with 9 positions matching TRBD1. Germline CDR1 reads KGHSH; CDR2 reads LQKENI. This CDR3 contains 16 residues. J was trimmed by 1 base and V by 3 bases; bases with no gene match: 7. The DNA for the CDR3 is TGTGCCAGCTCACCGTCCCGGGACAGGGTATCCTACGAGCAGTACGTC. As protein: CASSPSRDRVSYEQYV.